This is a list of T cell receptor beta chains from one sample in a study of blood T cell repertoires in COVID-19. Some clones are missing from TCRdb's copy, which holds only in-frame ones; the method was immunoSEQ multiplex PCR. The data contain some 50,000 clones, around four fifths of them singletons. What was sequenced was peripheral blood. The receptors originated from a man aged 50 to 59 with acute or convalescent COVID-19. CDR3s include the opening cysteine and the closing phenylalanine or tryptophan. The D gene is left open where the match is weak. The size entry is marked missing in some rows and otherwise reads once, few, many or a size class.

j_call clone_size d_call v_call cdr3_nt cdr3_aa
TRBJ2-5 - TRBD1 TRBV24-1 TGTGCCACCAGTGATTTGAAGGGACAGGGGGTTGAGACCCAGTACTTC CATSDLKGQGVETQYF
TRBJ2-1 - TRBD2 TRBV2 TGTGCCAGCAGTGCGTCTAGCGGGAGTTACAATGAGCAGTTCTTC CASSASSGSYNEQFF
TRBJ1-1 - - TRBV20-1 TGCAGTGCTAGTGGCGGGATAGGCACTGAAGCTTTCTTT CSASGGIGTEAFF
TRBJ2-7 - - TRBV6-5 TGTGCCAGCAGTTTACTTTATGGGACTGACTCCTACGAGCAGTACTTC CASSLLYGTDSYEQYF
TRBJ2-7 - TRBD2 TRBV19 TGTGCCAGTAGTATAGATTCCCCGGGGGGCTACGAGCAGTACTTC CASSIDSPGGYEQYF
TRBJ2-7 - - TRBV5-1 TGCGCCAGCAGCTTGGACGGCTACGAGCAGTACTTC CASSLDGYEQYF
TRBJ2-1 once - TRBV4-2 TGTGCCAGCAGCCCGGAGTGGAGCTCCTACAATGAGCAGTTCTTC CASSPEWSSYNEQFF
TRBJ2-3 - TRBD2 TRBV27 TGTGCCAGTACTGAGCGGGGGGGCCACACAGATACGCAGTATTTT CASTERGGHTDTQYF
TRBJ2-5 - TRBD2 TRBV5-6 TGTGCCAGCAGCTTAGCGGGAAGTCAAGAGACCCAGTACTTC CASSLAGSQETQYF
TRBJ2-1 - TRBD2 TRBV7-2 TGTGCCAGCAGCTTAGCGGCGGGAGGGTACAATGAGCAGTTCTTC CASSLAAGGYNEQFF
TRBJ2-7 - TRBD1 TRBV29-1 TGCAGCGTTGAAGTTAGTGGACAGGGGAGCTACGAGCAGTACTTC CSVEVSGQGSYEQYF
TRBJ1-4 - TRBD1 TRBV27 TGTGCCAGCAGTGGTAGACAGGGGGTGGGTGAAAAACTGTTTTTT CASSGRQGVGEKLFF
TRBJ1-1 - - TRBV7-6 TGTGCCAGCAGCTTAGCCGAGGACACTGAAGCTTTCTTT CASSLAEDTEAFF
TRBJ2-7 - TRBD1 TRBV5-6 TGTGCCAGCAGCGTTGACAGGGGGCGATTTTACGAGCAGTACTTC CASSVDRGRFYEQYF
TRBJ1-5 - - TRBV5-6 TGTGCCAGCAGCTTGTTGGCCGATTATAGCAATCAGCCCCAGCATTTT CASSLLADYSNQPQHF
TRBJ1-3 - - TRBV9 TGTGCCAGCAGCGTAGCCCGACAGGTCGGCGCTGGAAACACCATATATTTT CASSVARQVGAGNTIYF
TRBJ2-1 - - TRBV7-9 TGTGCCAGCAGCTTTGGGCTCGACAGGCACAACAATGAGCAGTTCTTC CASSFGLDRHNNEQFF
TRBJ2-1 - - TRBV6-6 TGTGCCAGCGGAGGAGGGCGTGACAATGAGCAGTTCTTC CASGGGRDNEQFF
TRBJ1-4 - - TRBV7-8 TGTGCCAGCAGCTTAGCCTCCGGGACACGGGAGTTTTTT CASSLASGTREFF
TRBJ1-5 few - TRBV6-5 TGTGCCAGCCGAGACATTTATAGCAATCAGCCCCAGCATTTT CASRDIYSNQPQHF
TRBJ2-7 - - TRBV15 TGTGCCACCAGCAGAGATTTTAACTACGAGCAGTACTTC CATSRDFNYEQYF
TRBJ2-2 once - TRBV7-3 TGTGCCAGCAGCTTAAGGGTGACACCGAACACCGGGGAGCTGTTTTTT CASSLRVTPNTGELFF
TRBJ1-1 - - TRBV5-1 TGCGCCAGCAGCTTGGTTTATGTTCAGGATATGAACACTGAAGCTTTCTTT CASSLVYVQDMNTEAFF
TRBJ1-5 - - TRBV6-5 TGTGCCAGCAGAAACAAACAGGGTGGTAATCAGCCCCAGCATTTT CASRNKQGGNQPQHF
TRBJ2-7 - - TRBV7-3 TGTGCCAGCAGCCATATTTATAGTGGAGGGTACGAGCAGTACTTC CASSHIYSGGYEQYF
TRBJ1-6 - - TRBV3-1/TRBV3-2 TGTGCCAGCAGCCAACTGGGCATACGGTTAAATTCACCCCTCCACTTT CASSQLGIRLNSPLHF
TRBJ2-7 - - TRBV19 TGTGCCAGTAGTATCCCTAACTACGAGCAGTACTTC CASSIPNYEQYF
TRBJ1-1 - TRBD1 TRBV5-8 TGTGCCAGCAGCAGACCGGGACAGGGGTTGTACACTGAAGCTTTCTTT CASSRPGQGLYTEAFF
TRBJ1-6 - TRBD1 TRBV7-8 TGTGCCAGCAGCTCCTTGGGGGCAGGGGGTGGAAATTCACCCCTCCACTTT CASSSLGAGGGNSPLHF
TRBJ1-2 - TRBD1 TRBV27 TGTGCCAGCAGTTTATGGGGGACAGGGGCCGGACATGGCTACACCTTC CASSLWGTGAGHGYTF
TRBJ2-1 - - TRBV11-2 TGTGCCAGCAGCTCTGGGCCCGAGGCCAGGGCTAATGAGCAGTTCTTC CASSSGPEARANEQFF
TRBJ2-7 - - TRBV7-3 TGTGCCAGCAGCGCGACAGGCGGCGAGCAGTACTTC CASSATGGEQYF
TRBJ1-1 few - TRBV3-1/TRBV3-2 TGTGCCAGCAGCCCACGGGGGTTTGTAGACACTGAAGCTTTCTTT CASSPRGFVDTEAFF
TRBJ1-2 - TRBD1 TRBV5-5 TGTGCCAGCAGCACCGACAGGGGCTGGAACTATGGCTACACCTTC CASSTDRGWNYGYTF
TRBJ1-6 few - TRBV11-2 TGTGCCAGCAGCCCACGACAGGCCATTAGCTCCTATAATTCACCCCTCCACTTT CASSPRQAISSYNSPLHF
TRBJ1-1 once - TRBV27 TGTGCCAGCAGTTTATCGGTCGCCGGAGGGACTGAAGCTTTCTTT CASSLSVAGGTEAFF
TRBJ2-1 - TRBD2 TRBV9 TGTGCCAGCAGCTTTTCCGGGACTAGCGGAAATGAGCAGTTCTTC CASSFSGTSGNEQFF
TRBJ1-1 - - TRBV6-5 TGTGCCAGCAATCTACAGGTGAACACTGAAGCTTTCTTT CASNLQVNTEAFF
TRBJ1-1 - - TRBV30 TGTGCCTGGATGCCCTTCCGGGGGATCATTGAAGCTTTCTTT CAWMPFRGIIEAFF
TRBJ2-1 - TRBD2 TRBV7-8 TGTGCCAGCAGCCTGGGGACTAGCGGGGGTAATGAGCAGTTCTTC CASSLGTSGGNEQFF
TRBJ2-7 - - TRBV7-9 TGTGCCAGCAGCCCCACCAGGGGGGATAATTACGAGCAGTACTTC CASSPTRGDNYEQYF
TRBJ1-4 - TRBD1 TRBV7-8 TGTGCCAGCAGCGCCCGACAGGGATATAATGAAAAACTGTTTTTT CASSARQGYNEKLFF
TRBJ1-2 - TRBD1 TRBV13 TGTGCCAGCAGCTTGTCTATAATTGAGGGGGCGCTTGGCTACACCTTC CASSLSIIEGALGYTF
TRBJ1-1 - TRBD1 TRBV18 TGTGCCAGCTCACCGACTGTAGGGACAGGAGGAGAAGCTTTCTTT CASSPTVGTGGEAFF
TRBJ2-1 - - TRBV30 TGTGCCTGGAGTAGCCCCTCGTCGCGGACTTACAATGAGCAGTTCTTC CAWSSPSSRTYNEQFF
TRBJ1-5 - - TRBV10-1 TGCGCCAGCATTACAGGATTCGGCAATCAGCCCCAGCATTTT CASITGFGNQPQHF
TRBJ1-2 - TRBD1 TRBV5-5 TGTGCCAGCAGCTGGAGGGACAGCAACTATGGCTACACCTTC CASSWRDSNYGYTF
TRBJ2-7 - TRBD2 TRBV28 TGTGCCAGCACCCCTCGGGAGGAGACCTCCTACGAGCAGTACTTC CASTPREETSYEQYF
TRBJ1-6 few - TRBV28 TGTGCCAGCAGTTTTACAGGGCGCGTTTCACCCCTCCACTTT CASSFTGRVSPLHF